Shown below are 24 T cell receptor beta chains from a single sample sequenced in a study of OX40 agonist ivuxolimab in advanced cancers. Only in-frame clones appear in the TCRdb table, and some are missing; sequencing was by immunoSEQ multiplex PCR. This table holds roughly 46,000 clones, around nine tenths found once. The sequences come from CD4+ or CD8+ T cells sorted from blood, collected in a trial of the OX40 agonist ivuxolimab. These receptors were collected from an adult with an advanced solid tumor such as melanoma, head and neck, liver or kidney cancer.

The V call is TRBV6-1, the J call TRBJ2-7; 9 positions match TRBD1. CDR3 length: 14 residues. Germline CDR1 and CDR2: MNHNS and SASEGT. V trimming: 6 bases; J trimming: 1 base; junction bases outside the gene matches: 4. For the CDR3, the DNA is TGTGCCAGCAGACAGGGGACAGGGTCCTACGAGCAGTACTTC. Encoded protein: CASRQGTGSYEQYF.

In its sample, this clone was seen a few times. V and J are TRBV6-6 and TRBJ2-3, with 7 bases identical to TRBD2. The length of the CDR3 is 14 residues. The V and J ends lost 6 bases and 0 bases, in that order; junction bases with no gene match: 3. Germline values: CDR1 MNHNY, CDR2 SVGAGI (reference sequence). Written as DNA, the CDR3 is TGTGCCAGCAGATTTAGCGGGAGCACAGATACGCAGTATTTT. It specifies CASRFSGSTDTQYF.

The chain joins TRBV19 to TRBJ2-7; D is ambiguous. CDR3 size: 13 residues. Trimming took off 2 bases at V and 2 bases at J, with 7 bases between the two ends. Germline CDR1 is LNHDA and CDR2 is SQIVND (reference sequence). Here the CDR3 DNA reads TGTGCCAGTAGTATAACTGCCACCTACGAGCAGTACTTC. This translates into CASSITATYEQYF.

This chain links TRBV13 with TRBJ2-7; D is uncertain. CDR1 is PRHDT, CDR2 FYEKMQ, per germline (reference sequence). The CDR3 covers 12 residues. V was trimmed by 5 bases and J by 3 bases, leaving 8 bases between them. CDR3 loop: CASSQDRYEQYF. In DNA form, the CDR3 reads TGTGCCAGCAGCCAAGATCGCTACGAGCAGTACTTC.

The rearrangement joins TRBV7-9 to TRBJ2-4; D may be TRBD1 or TRBD2 (6 bases each). V lost 1 base and J lost 6, with 10 bases in between. The length of the CDR3 is 14 residues. Germline assignment: CDR1 SEHNR and CDR2 FQNEAQ (reference sequence). CDR3 amino acids: CASSLDRGANIQYF. As DNA, the CDR3 is TGTGCCAGCAGCTTAGATAGGGGGGCAAACATTCAGTACTTC.

V is TRBV7-2 and J is TRBJ2-1; 10 bases line up with TRBD2. The CDR3 has 14 residues. The junction had 1 base not matched to a gene; V was cut back by 1 base and J by 7 bases. The germline V gene has CDR1 SGHTA and CDR2 FQGNSA. The CDR3 is CASSLGLAGNEQFF. The CDR3 region has the DNA TGTGCCAGCAGCTTAGGACTAGCGGGTAATGAGCAGTTCTTC.

This clone has only a few counts. V and J are TRBV5-6 and TRBJ2-7; TRBD2 might be the D (6 bases). Germline assignment: CDR1 SGHDT and CDR2 YYEEEE. This CDR3 has 14 amino acids. Trimming removed 0 bases from V and 4 bases from J, with 11 bases in between. CDR3 amino acids: CASSLAGRIYEQYF. CDR3 nucleotides: TGTGCCAGCAGCTTGGCAGGGAGGATTTACGAGCAGTACTTC. Together with reference TRBV5-6 and TRBJ2-7, the CDR3 gives the full variable domain: DAGVTQSPTHLIKTRGQQVTLRCSPKSGHDTVSWYQQALGQGPQFIFQYYEEEERQRGNFPDRFSGHQFPNYSSELNVNALLLGDSALYLCASSLAGRIYEQYFGPGTRLTVT.

The rearrangement links TRBV5-1 to TRBJ2-7; no definite D call. Germline V CDR1 and CDR2: SGHRS, YFSETQ. Trimming left V 0 bases short and J 6 bases short, with 13 bases between. The CDR3 covers 14 residues. The DNA for the CDR3 is TGCGCCAGCAGCTTGGCCGGCCTACCGGCCGAGCAGTACTTC. Translating gives CASSLAGLPAEQYF.

The chain combines TRBV10-1 with TRBJ2-3, with D perhaps assigned TRBD1 or TRBD2 (6 bases each). The CDR3 has 14 amino acids. Trimming removed 8 bases from V and 2 bases from J, with 14 bases in between. The germline gives CDR1 WNHNN, CDR2 SYGVQD (reference sequence). In DNA, the CDR3 is TGCGCCAGCGCTTTTGCGGGACACACAGATACGCAGTATTTT. It translates to CASAFAGHTDTQYF.

The rearrangement links TRBV27 to TRBJ1-1; D not certain. This CDR3 is built from 14 residues. In germline, CDR1 is MNHEY, CDR2 SMNVEV (reference sequence). V was trimmed by 6 bases and J by 1 base, leaving 12 bases between them. The CDR3 reads CASSRGTANTEAFF. CDR3 nucleotides: TGTGCCAGCAGCCGAGGCACAGCGAACACTGAAGCTTTCTTT.

This clone occurred a few times. The CDR3 region is CASSSAALPYEQYF. CDR3 nucleotides: TGCGCCAGCAGCTCAGCCGCGCTTCCCTACGAGCAGTACTTC. The rearrangement links TRBV5-1 to TRBJ2-7; the D is unclear. V was cut by 3 bases and J by 2 bases, with 12 bases left in between. The CDR3 totals 14 residues. Germline V lookup: CDR1 SGHRS, CDR2 YFSETQ. The whole variable domain, remainder taken from reference TRBV5-1 and TRBJ2-7, is KAGVTQTPRYLIKTRGQQVTLSCSPISGHRSVSWYQQTPGQGLQFLFEYFSETQRNKGNFPGRFSGRQFSNSRSEMNVSTLELGDSALYLCASSSAALPYEQYFGPGTRLTVT.

This chain joins TRBV5-1 and TRBJ2-1; D unresolved. CDR1 and CDR2 (germline): SGHRS, YFSETQ. Trimming took 3 bases from V and 2 from J, leaving 0 bases between them. CDR3 size: 11 residues. CDR3 coding DNA: TGCGCCAGCAGCTCCTACAATGAGCAGTTCTTC. It translates to CASSSYNEQFF.

The V call is TRBV5-5, the J call TRBJ1-2; tentatively, D is TRBD1 (5 bases). The germline CDR1 and CDR2 sequences are SGHKS and YYEKEE (reference sequence). This CDR3 has 15 residues. V lost 0 bases and J lost 2, with 11 bases in between. In DNA form, the CDR3 reads TGTGCCAGCAGCTTGGAGGCGGGGCTCAACTATGGCTACACCTTC. Its translation is CASSLEAGLNYGYTF.

The J gene is TRBJ2-1, the V gene TRBV19, with 10 bases aligning to TRBD1. V lost 8 bases, J lost 5 bases, and 9 bases stayed unmatched. CDR3 length: 15 amino acids. Germline assignment: CDR1 LNHDA and CDR2 SQIVND (reference sequence). CDR3 region: CASGGVGTGDNEQFF. The CDR3 DNA is TGTGCCAGTGGGGGAGTTGGGACAGGGGACAATGAGCAGTTCTTC. The full variable domain, in which reference TRBV19 and TRBJ2-1 provide the parts outside the CDR3, is DGGITQSPKYLFRKEGQNVTLSCEQNLNHDAMYWYRQDPGQGLRLIYYSQIVNDFQKGDIAEGYSVSREKKESFPLTVTSAQKNPTAFYLCASGGVGTGDNEQFFGPGTRLTVL.

The chain has TRBV4-2 and TRBJ2-5; 9 bases align to TRBD2. The J segment lost 2 bases and the V segment lost 4 bases, leaving 8 bases of the junction unmatched. Germline CDR1 reads LGHNA; CDR2 reads YNFKEQ. CDR3 size: 16 residues. CDR3 DNA: TGTGCCAGCAGCCTAAACCCCCTAGCGGGGCAAGAGACCCAGTACTTC. This codes for CASSLNPLAGQETQYF.

The chain joins TRBV29-1 to TRBJ2-7; D is unresolved. Trimming shortened V by 5 bases and J by 5 bases, and 19 bases separated the two germline ends. This CDR3 is built from 14 residues. Germline loops: CDR1 SQVTM, CDR2 ANQGSEA. CDR3 in amino acids: CSVPNGVGYNEQYF. CDR3 DNA sequence: TGCAGCGTTCCAAACGGCGTGGGGTACAACGAGCAGTACTTC.

The gene calls are TRBV28 and TRBJ2-7; no definite D call. This CDR3 contains 11 residues. Trimming left V 6 bases short and J 2 bases short, with 5 bases between. Germline CDR1 is MDHEN and CDR2 is SYDVKM. CDR3 region: CASSHTYEQYF. CDR3 nucleotides: TGTGCCAGCAGCCACACCTACGAGCAGTACTTC.

The chain employs TRBV19 and TRBJ1-5, with 10 bases lining up with TRBD1. The trim removed 9 bases at V and 5 bases at J, leaving 4 bases unmatched. Germline-derived CDR1 and CDR2 are LNHDA and SQIVND (reference sequence). This CDR3 is built from 13 residues. Here the CDR3 DNA reads TGTGCCAGCCGGGACAGGGGTTATCAGCCCCAGCATTTT. Protein sequence: CASRDRGYQPQHF.

The chain joins TRBV5-1 to TRBJ2-7; 10 positions agree with TRBD1. The germline gives CDR1 SGHRS, CDR2 YFSETQ. The ends lost 2 bases at V and 6 bases at J; junction bases unmatched: 8. This CDR3 is 15 amino acids long. The CDR3 DNA reads as TGCGCCAGCAGCTTCTTTCCGACAGGGGGCATCGAGCAGTACTTC. It translates to CASSFFPTGGIEQYF.

The chain is built from TRBV2 and TRBJ2-5, with 8 bases identical to TRBD1. Unmatched junction bases numbered 9, after V lost 4 bases and J lost 5 bases. The CDR3 contains 15 residues. Germline V gene data show CDR1 as SNHLY and CDR2 as FYNNEI. CDR3 sequence (DNA): TGTGCCAGCAGTGTGCCAGGGGGCTCCGTGGAGACCCAGTACTTC. Translation gives CASSVPGGSVETQYF.

CDR3 DNA sequence: TGTGCCAGCAGCCGACGTACAGGGGCCGCCGGTACCGGGGAGCTGTTTTTT. Protein product: CASSRRTGAAGTGELFF. This chain links TRBV14 with TRBJ2-2, with 7 bases identical to TRBD1. V shed 4 bases and J 5 bases; nucleotides not matched to a gene: 13. Germline CDR1 SGHDN, CDR2 FVKESK. The CDR3 loop spans 17 amino acids.

The chain uses TRBV29-1 and TRBJ1-2; possible D gene TRBD1, 5 bases. Germline V lookup: CDR1 SQVTM, CDR2 ANQGSEA. CDR3 size: 12 residues. V was shortened by 2 bases and J by 2 bases, with 6 bases between the two germline ends. CDR3 loop: CSVERGNYGYTF. In DNA form, the CDR3 reads TGCAGCGTTGAAAGGGGAAACTATGGCTACACCTTC. Supplemented by reference TRBV29-1 and TRBJ1-2, the full variable domain reads SAVISQKPSRDICQRGTSLTIQCQVDSQVTMMFWYRQQPGQSLTLIATANQGSEATYESGFVIDKFPISRPNLTFSTLTVSNMSPEDSSIYLCSVERGNYGYTFGSGTRLTVV.

V is TRBV2 and J is TRBJ2-6; TRBD1 matches 8 bases. Trimming cost V 6 bases and J 1 base; bases outside gene matches: 2. The CDR3 has 15 amino acids. Germline values: CDR1 SNHLY, CDR2 FYNNEI. The CDR3 sequence: CASRTGVSGANVLTF. DNA for the CDR3: TGTGCCAGCAGGACAGGGGTTTCTGGGGCCAACGTCCTGACTTTC.

The chain carries TRBV5-1 and TRBJ1-1; 8 positions agree with TRBD1. Looked up from germline, CDR1 is SGHRS and CDR2 is YFSETQ. The CDR3 consists of 15 residues. The V segment lost 0 bases and the J segment 5 bases; nucleotides outside the gene matches: 6. The chain's CDR3 is CASSLAAGGRTEAFF. The CDR3 nucleotides read TGCGCCAGCAGCTTGGCCGCAGGGGGCAGAACTGAAGCTTTCTTT.